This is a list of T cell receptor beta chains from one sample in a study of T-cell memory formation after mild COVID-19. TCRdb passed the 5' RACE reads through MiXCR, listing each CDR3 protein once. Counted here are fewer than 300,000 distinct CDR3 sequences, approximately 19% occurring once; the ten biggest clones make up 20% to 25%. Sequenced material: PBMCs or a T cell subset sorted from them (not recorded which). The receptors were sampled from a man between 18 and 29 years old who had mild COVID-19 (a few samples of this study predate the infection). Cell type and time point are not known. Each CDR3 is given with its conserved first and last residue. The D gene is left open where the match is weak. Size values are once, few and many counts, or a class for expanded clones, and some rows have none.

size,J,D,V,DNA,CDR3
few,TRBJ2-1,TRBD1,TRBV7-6,TGTGCCAGCAGCGACCGGGACAGGGGCGACAATGAGCAGTTCTTC,CASSDRDRGDNEQFF
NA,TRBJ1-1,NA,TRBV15,TGTGCCACCAGCGGAGACAGGAACACTGAAGCTTTCTTT,CATSGDRNTEAFF
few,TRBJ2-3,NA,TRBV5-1,TGCGCCAGCAGCTTGGGGCGGGGCGGAGATACGCAGTATTTT,CASSLGRGGDTQYF
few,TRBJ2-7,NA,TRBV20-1,TGCAGTGCTAGAGACAACATCGGGGTTTGGTACGAGCAGTACTTC,CSARDNIGVWYEQYF
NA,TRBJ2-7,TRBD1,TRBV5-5,TGTGCCAGCAGCTCGACAGGGCTCTATTCCTACGAGCAGTACTTC,CASSSTGLYSYEQYF
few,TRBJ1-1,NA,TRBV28,TGTGCCAGCACCCTTCAGGGAACCACTGAAGCTTTCTTT,CASTLQGTTEAFF
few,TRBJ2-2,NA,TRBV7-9,TGTGCCAGCAGCTCACGGGTGGGGACGGCCGGGGAGCTGTTTTTT,CASSSRVGTAGELFF
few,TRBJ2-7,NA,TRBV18,TGTGCCAGCTCACCACGATCGGGCACGAAAAACGAGCAGTACTTC,CASSPRSGTKNEQYF
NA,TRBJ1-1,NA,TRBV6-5,TGTGCCAGCAGTTACTGGACCGCGAACACTGAAGCTTTCTTT,CASSYWTANTEAFF
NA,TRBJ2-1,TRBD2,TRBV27,TGTGCCAGCAGTTTCCTCGTAGCGGGGGGGCCGAATGAGCAGTTCTTC,CASSFLVAGGPNEQFF
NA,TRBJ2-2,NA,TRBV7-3,TGTGCCACCAAATCCGGGATAAACACCGGGGAGCTGTTTTTT,CATKSGINTGELFF
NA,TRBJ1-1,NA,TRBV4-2,TGTGCCAGCAGCCAGGTAGGGGAGGGCACTGAAGCTTTCTTT,CASSQVGEGTEAFF
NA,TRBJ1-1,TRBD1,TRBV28,TGTGCCAGCAGTTCGACGTGGGGACAGGGGATTGGGAACACTGAAGCTTTCTTT,CASSSTWGQGIGNTEAFF
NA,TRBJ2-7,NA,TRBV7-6,TGTGCCAGCAGCTTAGCGGCGAGCTCCTACGAGCAGTACTTC,CASSLAASSYEQYF
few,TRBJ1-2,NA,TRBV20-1,TGCAGTGCTGCTTTCGGGGGGCTTGGCTACACCTTC,CSAAFGGLGYTF
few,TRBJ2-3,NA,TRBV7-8,TGTGCCAGCAGCTTAGTGGGGGGGCTGCCAGATACGCAGTATTTT,CASSLVGGLPDTQYF
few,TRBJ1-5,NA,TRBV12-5,TGTGCTAGTGCGGAGAGGAATCAGCCCCAGCATTTT,CASAERNQPQHF
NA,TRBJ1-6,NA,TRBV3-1,TGTGCCAGCAGCCAAGGGTACACGGCTTCACCCCTCCACTTT,CASSQGYTASPLHF
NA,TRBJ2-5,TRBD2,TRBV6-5,TGTGCCAGCAGCTCACGGACGGCGGGGGGGACCCAGTACTTC,CASSSRTAGGTQYF
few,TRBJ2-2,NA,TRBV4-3,TGCGCCAGCAGCCAGGGCCCGGGGACCGGGGAGCTGTTTTTT,CASSQGPGTGELFF
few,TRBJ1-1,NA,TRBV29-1,TGCAGCGTCGGCCGCGGGTGGGGGATGAACACTGAAGCTTTCTTT,CSVGRGWGMNTEAFF
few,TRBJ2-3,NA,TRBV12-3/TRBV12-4,TGTGCCAGCAGCTCATTAAGCGATGCCTACACAGATACGCAGTATTTT,CASSSLSDAYTDTQYF
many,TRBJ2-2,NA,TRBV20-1,TGCAGTGCGGTCGACCAGAGGAAGCTGTTTTTT,CSAVDQRKLFF
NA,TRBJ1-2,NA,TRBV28,TGTGCCAGCAGTTTATTACAGGAGGACTATGGCTACACCTTC,CASSLLQEDYGYTF
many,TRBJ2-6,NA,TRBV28,TGTGCCAGCAGTTCCGGGGCCAACGTCCTGACTTTC,CASSSGANVLTF
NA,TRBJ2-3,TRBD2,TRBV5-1,TGCGCCAGCAGTGTAGAACTAGCGGGGCCCACAGATACGCAGTATTTT,CASSVELAGPTDTQYF
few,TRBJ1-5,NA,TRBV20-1,TGCAGTGCTAATCAGGGTATGGACAATCAGCCCCAGCATTTT,CSANQGMDNQPQHF
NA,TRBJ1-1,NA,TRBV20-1,TGCAGTGCCCCGGAGGTCATGAACACTGAAGCTTTCTTT,CSAPEVMNTEAFF
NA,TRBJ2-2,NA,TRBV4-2,TGTGCCAGCAGCCGAGGACGGCTCACCGGGGAGCTGTTTTTT,CASSRGRLTGELFF
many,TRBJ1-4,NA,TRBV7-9,TGTGCCAGCAGCACCCATGAAAAACTGTTTTTT,CASSTHEKLFF
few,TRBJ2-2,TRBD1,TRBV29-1,TGCAGCGTTTATACAGGGGAACTCGCGAACACCGGGGAGCTGTTTTTT,CSVYTGELANTGELFF
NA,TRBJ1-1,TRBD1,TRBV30,TGTGCCTGGAGTGTTTGGGACAGGGGATTCACTGAAGCTTTCTTT,CAWSVWDRGFTEAFF
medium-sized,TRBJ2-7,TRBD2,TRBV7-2,TGTGCCAGCAGCCAAGGGACTAGCGGGAGCTCCTACGAGCAGTACTTC,CASSQGTSGSSYEQYF
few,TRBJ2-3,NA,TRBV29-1,TGCAGCGTTCCATCGGACCGCACAGATACGCAGTATTTT,CSVPSDRTDTQYF
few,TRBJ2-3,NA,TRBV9,TGTGCCAGCAGCATTAGCGTTGATACGCAGTATTTT,CASSISVDTQYF
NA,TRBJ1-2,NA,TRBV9,TGTGCCAGCAGTCTTGGACAGAAGACTAACTATGGCTACACCTTC,CASSLGQKTNYGYTF
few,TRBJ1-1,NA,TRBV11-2,TGTGCCAGCGAGGGAGTGAACACTGAAGCTTTCTTT,CASEGVNTEAFF
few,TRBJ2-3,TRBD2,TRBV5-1,TGCGCCAGCAGACCCGGGACTAGCGATCCAGATACGCAGTATTTT,CASRPGTSDPDTQYF
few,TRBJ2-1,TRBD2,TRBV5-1,TGCGCCAGCACGACTAGCGGGGACGAGCCCCACAATGAGCAGTTCTTC,CASTTSGDEPHNEQFF
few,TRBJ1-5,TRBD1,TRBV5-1,TGCGCCAGCAGGGGACAGGACAATCAGCCCCAGCATTTT,CASRGQDNQPQHF
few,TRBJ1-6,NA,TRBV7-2,TGTGCCAGCAGCATCACAGGGTTGTCCTATAATTCACCCCTCCACTTT,CASSITGLSYNSPLHF
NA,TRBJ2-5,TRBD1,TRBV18,TGTGCCAGCTCAGATCTTCGGGACAGGGGAATCGGCAGAGAGACCCAGTACTTC,CASSDLRDRGIGRETQYF
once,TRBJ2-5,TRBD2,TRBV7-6,TGTGCCAGCAGCCGAGCGGGAGGGGGAACCCAAGAGACCCAGTACTTC,CASSRAGGGTQETQYF
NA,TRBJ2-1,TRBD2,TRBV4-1,TGCGCCAGCAGCCCCCAGCCAGCGGGGGGCGACAATGAGCAGTTCTTC,CASSPQPAGGDNEQFF
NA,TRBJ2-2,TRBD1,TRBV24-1,TGTGCCACCAGTGATTTATCAGGGGGAAGCACCGGGGAGCTGTTTTTT,CATSDLSGGSTGELFF
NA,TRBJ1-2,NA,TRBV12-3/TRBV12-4,TGTGCCAGCAGTTTAAGCCCCTCGGCCTATGGCTACACCTTC,CASSLSPSAYGYTF
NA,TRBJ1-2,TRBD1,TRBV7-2,TGTGCCAGCAGCTCCTATAAACCTCCGGGACAGGGGGACCATGGCTACACCTTC,CASSSYKPPGQGDHGYTF
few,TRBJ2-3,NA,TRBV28,TGTGCCAGCAGTGACCATCAGAGGGATACGCAGTATTTT,CASSDHQRDTQYF
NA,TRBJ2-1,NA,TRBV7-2,TGTGCCAGCAGCTTTGGGGGCGGCCTAGACTACAATGAGCAGTTCTTC,CASSFGGGLDYNEQFF
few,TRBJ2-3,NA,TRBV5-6,TGTGCCAGCAGCTCCTGGGGGCTAGATACGCAGTATTTT,CASSSWGLDTQYF
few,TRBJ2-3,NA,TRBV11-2,TGTGCCAGCAGCCCCAGGGGTAGAAGCACAGATACGCAGTATTTT,CASSPRGRSTDTQYF
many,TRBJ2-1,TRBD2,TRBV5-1,TGCGCCAGCAGCTTCGAAGCGGCCGGGCGGGGGGGCGATGAGCAGTTCTTC,CASSFEAAGRGGDEQFF
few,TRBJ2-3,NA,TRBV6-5,TGTGCCAGCAGGGACGCAGGAGACACAGATACGCAGTATTTT,CASRDAGDTDTQYF
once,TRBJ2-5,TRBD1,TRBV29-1,TGCAGCGCTGAACCCAGGGGGCGGTTGGAGACCCAGTACTTC,CSAEPRGRLETQYF
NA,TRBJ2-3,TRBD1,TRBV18,TGTGCCAGCTTTATCGGGACAGGGGACACAGATACGCAGTATTTT,CASFIGTGDTDTQYF